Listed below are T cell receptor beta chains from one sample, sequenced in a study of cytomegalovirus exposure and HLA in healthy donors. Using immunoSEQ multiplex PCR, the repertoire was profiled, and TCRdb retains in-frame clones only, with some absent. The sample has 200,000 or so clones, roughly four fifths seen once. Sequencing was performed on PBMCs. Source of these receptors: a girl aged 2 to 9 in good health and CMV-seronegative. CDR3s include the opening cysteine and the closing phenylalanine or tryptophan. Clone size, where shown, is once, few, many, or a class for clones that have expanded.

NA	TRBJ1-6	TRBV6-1	CASSDTGDSPLHF
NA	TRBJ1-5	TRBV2	CASSDRGGNQPQHF
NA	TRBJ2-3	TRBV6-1	CASARVTDTQYF
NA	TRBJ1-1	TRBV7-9	CASSSTGPGTEAFF
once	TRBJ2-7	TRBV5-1	CASSLVARGRIHYEQYF
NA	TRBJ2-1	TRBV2	CASKSGGVDEQFF
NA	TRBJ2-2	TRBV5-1	CASSTTTGELFF
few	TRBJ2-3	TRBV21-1	CASSIQRGSNSTTDTQYF
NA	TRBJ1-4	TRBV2	CASRPGEKLFF
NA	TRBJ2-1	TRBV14	CASSPGGLYNEQFF
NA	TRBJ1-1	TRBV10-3	CAISDRGTGVTEAFF
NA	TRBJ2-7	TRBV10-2	CASSSVAGSYEQYF
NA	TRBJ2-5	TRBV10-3	CAISPERAPETQYF
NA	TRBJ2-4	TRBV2	CASGLAGVGIQYF
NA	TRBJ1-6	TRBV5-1	CASSLASGQRYSPLHF
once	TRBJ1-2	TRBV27	CASSLRTGLGYGYTF
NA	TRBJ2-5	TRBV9	CASSVGVGGTERTQYF
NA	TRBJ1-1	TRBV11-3	CASSSPAGGDTEAFF
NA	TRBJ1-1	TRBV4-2	CASSQGSGIVNTEAFF
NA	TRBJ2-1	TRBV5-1	CASSPGVAPGGNEQFF
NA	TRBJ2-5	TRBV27	CASSLGTGQETQYF
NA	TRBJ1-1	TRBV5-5	CASSLGTGTVNTEAFF
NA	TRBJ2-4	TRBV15	CATSRDVALGHIQYF
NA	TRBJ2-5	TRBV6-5	CASTSGGIQETQYF
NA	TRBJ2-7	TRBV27	CASSLPPWDRGYEQYF
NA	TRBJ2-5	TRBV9	CASSARDYLQETQYF
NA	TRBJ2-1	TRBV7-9	CASSFDRGSYNEQFF
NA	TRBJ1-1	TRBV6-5	CASSYGSYTEAFF
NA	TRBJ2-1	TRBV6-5	CASRAPGLEYNEQFF
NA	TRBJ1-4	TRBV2	CASSARGWTNEKLFF
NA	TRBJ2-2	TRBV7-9	CASNKFEGSTGELFF
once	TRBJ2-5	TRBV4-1	CASSQDRTSQLGQETQYF
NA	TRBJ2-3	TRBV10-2	CASSESTFYSLDRESTDTQYF
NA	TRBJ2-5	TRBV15	CATSRDQQPVGTQYF
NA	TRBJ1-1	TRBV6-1	CATRQTKMNTEAFF
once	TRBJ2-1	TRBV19	CASSIGLAGFNEQFF
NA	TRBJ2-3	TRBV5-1	CASSIRGGTDTQYF
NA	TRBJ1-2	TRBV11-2	CASSLGQTPNYGYTF
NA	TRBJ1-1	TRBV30	CAWSPGQGPEAFF
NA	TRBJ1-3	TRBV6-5	CASSSPGDSSGNTIYF